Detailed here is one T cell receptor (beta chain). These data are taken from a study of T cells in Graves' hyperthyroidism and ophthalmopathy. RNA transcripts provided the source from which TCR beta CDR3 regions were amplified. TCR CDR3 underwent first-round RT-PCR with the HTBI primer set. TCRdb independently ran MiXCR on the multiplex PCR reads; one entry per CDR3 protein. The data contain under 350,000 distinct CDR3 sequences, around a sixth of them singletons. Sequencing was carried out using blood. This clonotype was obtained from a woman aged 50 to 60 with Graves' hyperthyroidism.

The CDR3 is CASSSTFRGGYTF. In DNA form, the CDR3 reads TGTGCCAGCAGCTCGACTTTCAGGGGTGGCTACACCTTC. The chain couples TRBV5-4 to TRBJ1-2; D possibly corresponds to TRBD1 (6 bases). CDR1 is SGHNT and CDR2 is YYREEE in the germline V gene (reference sequence). The CDR3 has 13 amino acids. With 3 bases removed from V and 7 bases from J, the gap between germline ends came to 13 bases.